The 10 T cell receptor beta chains listed next were all sequenced from one sample in a study of regulatory T cells. The primer mix had 52 TRBV and 13 TRBJ primers. Libraries were prepared by immunoSEQ multiplex PCR; TCRdb keeps only in-frame clonotypes and omits some of them. The repertoire includes approximately 9,000 clones, over 75% of them detected once, and over 9.5% sits in the top ten. Source material: CD8+ T cells sorted from blood. Receptors were obtained from a young adult with CD3G deficiency.

The chain links TRBV6-1 to TRBJ2-7; 7 nucleotides align to TRBD2. V gave up 10 bases and J gave up 4 bases; unmatched junction bases: 10. This CDR3 has 13 residues. Germline V gene data show CDR1 as MNHNS and CDR2 as SASEGT. This chain's CDR3 is CATSRVAGYEQYF. Here the CDR3 DNA reads TGTGCCACCTCACGCGTAGCGGGTTACGAGCAGTACTTC.

The chain is built from TRBV28 and TRBJ2-5, with a weak D call TRBD2 (5 bases). The DNA end is a closer match to TRBJ2-7, so the J assignment may be wrong. CDR3 length: 15 residues. Germline V gene sequence: CDR1 MDHEN, CDR2 SYDVKM. CDR3 nucleotides: TGTGCCAGCAGTCCCCCTCGCGGGCTCCGCTACGAGCAGTACTTC. Translated: CASSPPRGLRYEQYF.

The chain links TRBV27 to TRBJ1-1; D possibly corresponds to TRBD1 (5 bases). The germline V and J ends were trimmed by 6 bases and 4 bases, with 12 bases remaining between them. The CDR3 has 13 residues. The germline CDR1 and CDR2 sequences are MNHEY and SMNVEV (reference sequence). DNA of the CDR3: TGTGCCAGCAGGCCCGGTGGGGCCACTGAAGCTTTCTTT. It is translated as CASRPGGATEAFF.

CDR3 sequence: CAISRLGGDIQYF. CDR3 nucleotides: TGTGCCATCAGCCGACTTGGGGGAGACATTCAGTACTTC. The rearrangement links TRBV10-3 to TRBJ2-4; either TRBD1 or TRBD2 may supply D (5 bases each). The CDR3 loop spans 13 amino acids. With 6 bases removed from V and 8 bases from J, the gap between germline ends came to 14 bases. In germline, CDR1 is ENHRY, CDR2 SYGVKD.

The V gene is TRBV5-4, the J gene TRBJ2-7; D may be TRBD1 (5 bases). CDR1 is SGHNT, CDR2 YYREEE, per germline (reference sequence). The CDR3 length is 16 residues. V gave up 0 bases and J gave up 0 bases, with 13 bases separating them. CDR3 DNA sequence: TGTGCCAGCAGCTTGGGTCGCAGGGTGTTCTCCTACGAGCAGTACTTC. Translating gives CASSLGRRVFSYEQYF. Full variable domain (remainder filled in from reference TRBV5-4 and TRBJ2-7): ETGVTQSPTHLIKTRGQQVTLRCSSQSGHNTVSWYQQALGQGPQFIFQYYREEENGRGNFPPRFSGLQFPNYSSELNVNALELDDSALYLCASSLGRRVFSYEQYFGPGTRLTVT.

The chain uses TRBV28 and TRBJ1-2; weak D call: TRBD1 (5 bases). The CDR3 consists of 14 residues. Between the trimmed V and J ends, which lost 4 bases and 4 bases, there was a span of 13 bases. Germline V CDR1 and CDR2: MDHEN, SYDVKM. Here the CDR3 DNA reads TGTGCCAGCAGTTCTGTCAGGGCGGTCTATGGCTACACCTTC. It is translated as CASSSVRAVYGYTF.

V usage is TRBV11-2 and J usage is TRBJ2-1; 7 bases fit TRBD2. Per the germline V gene, CDR1 is SGHAT and CDR2 is FQNNGV. After removal of 5 bases from V and 6 bases from J, the junction contained 16 bases not matched to a gene. CDR3 length: 17 residues. In DNA, the CDR3 is TGTGCCAGCAGCCCAGCCTCCTTGAATCTAGCGGCCAATGAGCAGTTCTTC. Translation gives CASSPASLNLAANEQFF.

The V call is TRBV19, the J call TRBJ1-1; no definite D call. CDR1 and CDR2 from the germline V gene are LNHDA and SQIVND (reference sequence). CDR3 length: 14 amino acids. With 4 bases removed from V and 0 bases from J, the gap between germline ends came to 9 bases. Here the CDR3 DNA reads TGTGCCAGTAGTACCGGACGCATGAACACTGAAGCTTTCTTT. As protein: CASSTGRMNTEAFF.

The chain couples TRBV6-5 to TRBJ2-1; D may correspond to TRBD1 or TRBD2 (5 bases each). Germline V gene data show CDR1 as MNHEY and CDR2 as SVGAGI. The CDR3 is 12 amino acids. Deletions cut 6 bases from V and 8 bases from J, with 11 bases between. The CDR3 region is CASSLRGHEQFF. CDR3 in DNA: TGTGCCAGCAGCTTACGGGGCCATGAGCAGTTCTTC.

The J gene is TRBJ2-7, the V gene TRBV6-1; maybe TRBD1 (5 bases). The V end was cut by 1 base, the J end by 0 bases, with 10 bases between. Germline CDR1 MNHNS, CDR2 SASEGT. This CDR3 is built from 15 residues. The CDR3 nucleotides are TGTGCCAGCAGTGAAGGGGGCACCCTCTCCTACGAGCAGTACTTC. This codes for CASSEGGTLSYEQYF.